This T cell receptor (beta chain) was observed in a study of T cell responses to AZD1222 COVID-19 vaccine. General study results and limits: At baseline, just five or six AZD1222 recipients tested seropositive. A mostly white British donor set with more females was recruited, and clonal diversity was possibly underestimated. Unmutated variant regions reportedly attract nearly half of all spike-specific TCRs.

Germline V CDR1 and CDR2: MNHEY, SMNVEV (reference sequence). V was cut by 8 bases and J by 2 bases, with 15 bases left in between. This CDR3 contains 14 residues. Worth noting for this clone: Its target is not known.

Profiled with immunoSEQ multiplex PCR; TCRdb holds only in-frame clones, not every one. The sample contains some 150,000 clones, around 90% of which appear only once. The material sequenced was peripheral blood, taken on day 0 of MenACWY control vaccination. This receptor was taken from an adult in good health. The rearrangement links TRBV27 to TRBJ1-1; D uncertain. The CDR3 nucleotides are TGTGCCAGCCAACGTGGAGGGATCAACACTGAAGCTTTCTTT. Amino acids: CASQRGGINTEAFF.